A single sample gave rise to the 26 T cell receptor beta chains below, sequenced in a study of shared clonotypes between healthy human individuals. Profiling relied on immunoSEQ multiplex PCR, and the TCRdb table lists in-frame clones only, not all of them. This table has about 1 million clones, 65% to 80% appearing once. The sequenced sample was memory CD4+ T cells sorted from blood. This sample's subset: CD45RA-negative fraction. These receptors all stem from a man younger than 35 in good health.

This clone was seen more than once but under ten times. This specimen includes other DNA sequences encoding the same CDR3. The chain employs TRBV5-1 and TRBJ2-1, with TRBD2 identical over 13 bases. The ends lost 0 bases at V and 9 bases at J; junction bases unmatched: 6. Looked up from germline, CDR1 is SGHRS and CDR2 is YFSETQ. The CDR3 loop spans 16 amino acids. The CDR3 reads CASSLEGTSGRGEQFF. The CDR3 DNA follows: TGCGCCAGCAGCTTGGAGGGCACTAGCGGGAGGGGTGAGCAGTTCTTC. Full variable domain (remainder filled in from reference TRBV5-1 and TRBJ2-1): KAGVTQTPRYLIKTRGQQVTLSCSPISGHRSVSWYQQTPGQGLQFLFEYFSETQRNKGNFPGRFSGRQFSNSRSEMNVSTLELGDSALYLCASSLEGTSGRGEQFFGPGTRLTVL.

J is TRBJ2-5 and V is TRBV5-3; 9 bases are shared with TRBD1. Being an ORF, TRBV5-3 has a function that is uncertain. Unmatched junction bases numbered 14, after V lost 0 bases and J lost 5 bases. This CDR3 has 18 residues. The CDR3 loop reads CARSLVVGARQGDETQYF. The CDR3 coding sequence is TGTGCCAGAAGCTTGGTTGTGGGGGCGAGACAGGGGGATGAGACCCAGTACTTC.

The gene calls are TRBV5-1 and TRBJ2-1; tentative D call: TRBD1 (6 bases). V lost 0 bases, J lost 7 bases, and 8 bases lay in between. The CDR3 has 13 residues. The germline CDR1 and CDR2 sequences are SGHRS and YFSETQ. As DNA, the CDR3 is TGCGCCAGCAGCTTGGATAGGGGGAATGAGCAGTTCTTC. Protein product: CASSLDRGNEQFF.

In this sample, this clone turned up a few times. The chain has TRBV14 and TRBJ1-3; unclear D gene. Trimming shortened V by 3 bases and J by 0 bases, and 6 bases separated the two germline ends. CDR1 is SGHDN, CDR2 FVKESK, per germline. This CDR3 is 14 amino acids long. This CDR3 is CASSHSYSGNTIYF. For the CDR3, the DNA is TGTGCCAGCAGCCACAGTTACTCTGGAAACACCATATATTTT.

This clone showed up just a few times. Other DNA sequences in this specimen translate into the identical CDR3. The rearrangement uses TRBV5-1 and TRBJ2-2, with no clear D. V lost 3 bases, J lost 0 bases, and 6 bases lay in between. The germline gives CDR1 SGHRS, CDR2 YFSETQ. The CDR3 is 14 residues long. The CDR3 loop reads CASSSGSNTGELFF. CDR3 coding DNA: TGCGCCAGCAGCTCGGGCTCGAACACCGGGGAGCTGTTTTTT.

The chain employs TRBV2 and TRBJ2-5, with TRBD2 matching over 9 bases. Germline CDR1 SNHLY, CDR2 FYNNEI. The CDR3 has 15 residues. With 2 bases clipped from V and 0 bases from J, the junction kept 1 base outside the gene matches. CDR3 protein: CASSEWTSDQETQYF. In nucleotides, the CDR3 is TGTGCCAGCAGTGAATGGACTAGCGACCAAGAGACCCAGTACTTC.

The gene calls are TRBV5-1 and TRBJ2-3; D may correspond to TRBD1 or TRBD2 (5 bases each). The CDR3 contains 15 residues. V lost 0 bases, J lost 2 bases, and 10 bases lay in between. The V gene's germline CDR1 is SGHRS and CDR2 YFSETQ. The CDR3 region is CASSLGGRHTDTQYF. The CDR3 nucleotides are TGCGCCAGCAGCTTGGGGGGACGGCACACAGATACGCAGTATTTT.

The rearrangement uses TRBV10-3 and TRBJ2-7; weak D call: TRBD1 (5 bases). The V and J ends lost 3 bases and 5 bases respectively, with 11 bases between them. Germline V gene sequence: CDR1 ENHRY, CDR2 SYGVKD. The CDR3 runs 13 residues. The chain's CDR3 is CAISDSGYHEQYF. The CDR3 nucleotides read TGTGCCATCAGTGATTCAGGGTACCACGAGCAGTACTTC.

The genes are TRBV14 and TRBJ2-5, with D hard to call. Germline V CDR1 and CDR2: SGHDN, FVKESK. The CDR3 has 13 residues. Trimming removed 1 base at V and 5 bases at J, with 8 bases between. Here the CDR3 reads CASSQAVGETQYF. The CDR3 coding sequence is TGTGCCAGCAGCCAAGCGGTTGGGGAGACCCAGTACTTC. Looking up the rest from reference TRBV14 and TRBJ2-5 gives the full variable domain: EAGVTQFPSHSVIEKGQTVTLRCDPISGHDNLYWYRRVMGKEIKFLLHFVKESKQDESGMPNNRFLAERTGGTYSTLKVQPAELEDSGVYFCASSQAVGETQYFGPGTRLLVL.

This chain connects TRBV2 to TRBJ2-7; TRBD1 might be the D (5 bases). The CDR3 is made up of 15 amino acids. Trimming pared 2 bases from V and 4 bases from J, leaving 15 bases between. Germline assignment: CDR1 SNHLY and CDR2 FYNNEI. The CDR3 is CASSEIQGTIYEQYF. CDR3 bases: TGTGCCAGCAGTGAAATCCAGGGCACTATATACGAGCAGTACTTC.

The V call is TRBV4-2, the J call TRBJ2-7; 13 bases agree with TRBD2. Germline trimming cut 6 bases from V and 1 base from J; bases unmatched to any gene: 3. The CDR3 totals 15 residues. Germline V CDR1 and CDR2: LGHNA, YNFKEQ. The CDR3 loop is CASSRTSGGSYEQYF. The CDR3 region has the DNA TGTGCCAGCAGTCGGACTAGCGGGGGATCCTACGAGCAGTACTTC.

The table lists this clone with a few counts. V gene TRBV18 combines with J gene TRBJ2-3; D may be TRBD2 (5 bases). The CDR3 length is 15 residues. CDR1 and CDR2 (germline): KGHSH, LQKENI. Trimming cost V 2 bases and J 5 bases, with 14 bases left between them. The CDR3 bases are TGTGCCAGCTCACCATCGTTGGAACTAGGAGATACGCAGTATTTT. It translates to CASSPSLELGDTQYF. Drawing the rest from reference TRBV18 and TRBJ2-3, the complete variable domain is NAGVMQNPRHLVRRRGQEARLRCSPMKGHSHVYWYRQLPEEGLKFMVYLQKENIIDESGMPKERFSAEFPKEGPSILRIQQVVRGDSAAYFCASSPSLELGDTQYFGPGTRLTVL.

Comment on this clone: The sample contains more than one DNA sequence encoding this CDR3. The genes are TRBV7-2 and TRBJ2-7, with 9 bases aligning to TRBD2. The trim removed 3 bases at V and 2 bases at J, leaving 2 bases unmatched. This CDR3 is 14 amino acids long. Germline CDR1 is SGHTA and CDR2 is FQGNSA. For the CDR3, the DNA is TGTGCCAGCAGCTTGACTAGCGGTACCTACGAGCAGTACTTC. Encoded protein: CASSLTSGTYEQYF.

This clone appeared a few times. V gene TRBV30 combines with J gene TRBJ2-3, with D tentatively TRBD2 (5 bases). In germline, CDR1 is GTSNPN, CDR2 SVGIG (reference sequence). V lost 5 bases to trimming and J lost 1 base, with 7 bases between them. The CDR3 runs to 12 residues. The CDR3: CAWGLGTDTQYF. The CDR3 nucleotides are TGTGCCTGGGGACTTGGCACAGATACGCAGTATTTT.

This clone occurred a few times. The chain is built from TRBV7-2 and TRBJ1-2; D is possibly TRBD1 (5 bases). Trimming stripped 3 bases from V and 4 bases from J, with 12 bases between. In germline, CDR1 is SGHTA, CDR2 FQGNSA. This CDR3 region has 14 residues. This chain's CDR3 is CASSLPDTSYGYTF. The CDR3 DNA reads as TGTGCCAGCAGCTTGCCGGACACGTCCTATGGCTACACCTTC.

The CDR3 loop reads CASSPGWRGAKNIQYF. CDR3 DNA sequence: TGTGCCAGCAGCCCAGGATGGAGAGGGGCCAAAAACATTCAGTACTTC. J is TRBJ2-4 and V is TRBV7-2; TRBD2 might be the D (5 bases). V was cut by 5 bases and J by 1 base, with 15 bases left in between. Germline CDR1 and CDR2: SGHTA and FQGNSA. This CDR3 has 16 amino acids. The variable domain in full, completed from reference TRBV7-2 and TRBJ2-4, reads GAGVSQSPSNKVTEKGKDVELRCDPISGHTALYWYRQSLGQGLEFLIYFQGNSAPDKSGLPSDRFSAERTGGSVSTLTIQRTQQEDSAVYLCASSPGWRGAKNIQYFGAGTRLSVL.

The chain has TRBV30 and TRBJ2-5; D may be TRBD2 (6 bases). Germline loops: CDR1 GTSNPN, CDR2 SVGIG (reference sequence). This CDR3 region has 15 residues. The V end was cut by 5 bases, the J end by 2 bases, with 18 bases between. This CDR3 reads CAWGSTREVQETQYF. The CDR3 DNA follows: TGTGCCTGGGGAAGCACGAGGGAGGTTCAAGAGACCCAGTACTTC.

This clone was seen just once. The chain joins TRBV15 to TRBJ1-4, with unresolved D. Trimming stripped 5 bases from V and 2 bases from J, with 6 bases between. The CDR3 length is 13 residues. The germline gives CDR1 LNHNV, CDR2 YYDKDF (reference sequence). This chain's CDR3 is CATSWRTNEKLFF. CDR3 nucleotide sequence: TGTGCCACCAGCTGGCGGACTAATGAAAAACTGTTTTTT.

This clone was counted only a few times. This chain links TRBV10-1 with TRBJ1-6, with D unresolved. Germline CDR1 is WNHNN and CDR2 is SYGVQD (reference sequence). Between the trimmed V and J ends, which lost 4 bases and 7 bases, there was a span of 14 bases. This CDR3 has 15 residues. The CDR3 bases are TGCGCCAGCAGTGCTGGGGAGATAGGAAATTCACCCCTCCACTTT. As protein: CASSAGEIGNSPLHF.

This rearrangement joins TRBV2 to TRBJ2-7, with 13 positions matching TRBD2. The CDR3 has 16 amino acids. The V segment lost 4 bases and the J segment 1 base; nucleotides outside the gene matches: 4. CDR1 and CDR2 from the germline V gene are SNHLY and FYNNEI. This CDR3 reads CASSGGLAGLSYEQYF. CDR3 nucleotides: TGTGCCAGCAGTGGGGGACTAGCGGGGCTTTCCTACGAGCAGTACTTC.

Worth noting for this clone: A single base separates this from a much larger clone, so it may be a read error. This specimen includes other DNA sequences encoding the same CDR3. The chain recombines TRBV7-9 with TRBJ1-2, with 8 bases that match TRBD1. Trimming cost V 4 bases and J 4 bases; bases outside gene matches: 5. Germline V gives CDR1 SEHNR, CDR2 FQNEAQ (reference sequence). This CDR3 has 14 residues. CDR3 loop: CASSSETGVYGYTF. The CDR3 bases are TGTGCCAGCAGCTCCGAGACAGGGGTCTATGGCTACACCTTC.

This chain joins TRBV25-1 and TRBJ2-2; D is tentatively TRBD1 or TRBD2 (5 bases each). The germline V gene encodes CDR1 MGHDK and CDR2 SYGVNS. There are 16 residues in the CDR3. The ends were cut back, 3 bases at V and 4 bases at J, with 15 bases in the middle. CDR3 amino acids: CASSDPSQGPTGELFF. CDR3 nucleotides: TGTGCCAGCAGTGACCCTTCCCAGGGACCCACCGGGGAGCTGTTTTTT.

The genes are TRBV18 and TRBJ1-1; 7 bases line up with TRBD1. The CDR3 contains 17 residues. J was trimmed by 1 base and V by 3 bases; bases with no gene match: 11. CDR1 is KGHSH, CDR2 LQKENI, per germline. This CDR3 is CASSPILKGGANTEAFF. The CDR3 nucleotides are TGTGCCAGCTCACCGATCTTAAAAGGGGGCGCGAACACTGAAGCTTTCTTT.

As to this clone: Other nucleotide sequences from this sample produce the same CDR3. The V call is TRBV5-1, the J call TRBJ2-3; D remains ambiguous. Per germline, CDR1 SGHRS and CDR2 YFSETQ. The V and J ends lost 0 bases and 6 bases respectively, with 2 bases between them. The CDR3 length is 11 residues. This chain's CDR3 is CASSLGDTQYF. For the CDR3, the DNA is TGCGCCAGCAGCTTGGGGGATACGCAGTATTTT.

This rearrangement joins TRBV7-9 to TRBJ2-7; D remains ambiguous. Between the trimmed V and J ends, which lost 5 bases and 7 bases, there was a span of 9 bases. The CDR3 length is 11 residues. The germline gives CDR1 SEHNR, CDR2 FQNEAQ (reference sequence). CDR3 sequence (DNA): TGTGCCAGCAGCCTCCACCTTGAGCAGTACTTC. Residues: CASSLHLEQYF.

The chain combines TRBV7-9 with TRBJ1-2, with D perhaps matching TRBD1 (6 bases). Trimming shortened V by 1 base and J by 8 bases, and 17 bases separated the two germline ends. Germline V gene lookup returns CDR1 SEHNR and CDR2 FQNEAQ (reference sequence). The CDR3 totals 15 residues. CDR3: CASSLGGNRVEGYTF. CDR3 in DNA: TGTGCCAGCAGCTTAGGGGGGAACAGGGTGGAAGGCTACACCTTC.